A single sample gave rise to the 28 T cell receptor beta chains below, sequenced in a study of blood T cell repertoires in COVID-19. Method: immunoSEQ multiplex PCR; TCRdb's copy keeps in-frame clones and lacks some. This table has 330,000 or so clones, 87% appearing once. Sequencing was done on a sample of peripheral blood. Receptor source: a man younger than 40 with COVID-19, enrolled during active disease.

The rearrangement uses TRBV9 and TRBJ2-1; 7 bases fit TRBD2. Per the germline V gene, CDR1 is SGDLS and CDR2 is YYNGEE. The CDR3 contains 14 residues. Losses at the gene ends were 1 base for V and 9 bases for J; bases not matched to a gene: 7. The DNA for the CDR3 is TGTGCCAGCAGCGTACTGGCGGGAGAATTTGAGCAGTTCTTC. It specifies CASSVLAGEFEQFF.

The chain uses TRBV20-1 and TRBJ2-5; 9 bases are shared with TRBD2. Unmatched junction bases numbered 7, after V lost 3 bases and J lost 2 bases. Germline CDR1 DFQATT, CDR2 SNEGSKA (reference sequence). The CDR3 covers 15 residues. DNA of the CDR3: TGCAGTGCTAGTTACATAGCGGGAGCGCAAGAGACCCAGTACTTC. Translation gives CSASYIAGAQETQYF.

DNA for the CDR3: TGTGCCAGCAGCTCGACTAACACTGAAGCTTTCTTT. It yields the protein CASSSTNTEAFF. The rearrangement uses TRBV7-2 and TRBJ1-1, with D hard to call. CDR1 is SGHTA, CDR2 FQGNSA, per germline. The CDR3 has 12 residues. Trimming removed 4 bases at V and 2 bases at J, with 5 bases between.

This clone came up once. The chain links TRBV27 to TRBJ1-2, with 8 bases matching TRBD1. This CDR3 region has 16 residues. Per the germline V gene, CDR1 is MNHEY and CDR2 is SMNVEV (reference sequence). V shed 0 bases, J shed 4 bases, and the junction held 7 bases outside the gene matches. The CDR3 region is CASSLSGTGYLYGYTF. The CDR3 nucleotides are TGTGCCAGCAGTTTATCCGGGACAGGCTACCTCTATGGCTACACCTTC.

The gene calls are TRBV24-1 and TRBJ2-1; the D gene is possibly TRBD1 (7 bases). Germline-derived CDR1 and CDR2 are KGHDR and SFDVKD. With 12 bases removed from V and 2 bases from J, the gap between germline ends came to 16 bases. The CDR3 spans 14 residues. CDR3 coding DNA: TGTGCCGTACGGGGCAGGGGGGCCTACAATGAGCAGTTCTTC. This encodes CAVRGRGAYNEQFF.

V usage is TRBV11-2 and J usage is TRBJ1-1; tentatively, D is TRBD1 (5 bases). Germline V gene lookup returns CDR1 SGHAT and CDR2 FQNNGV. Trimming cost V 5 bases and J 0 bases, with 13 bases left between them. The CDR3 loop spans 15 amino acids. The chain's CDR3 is CASSPQTEMNTEAFF. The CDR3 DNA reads TGTGCCAGCAGCCCCCAGACAGAAATGAACACTGAAGCTTTCTTT.

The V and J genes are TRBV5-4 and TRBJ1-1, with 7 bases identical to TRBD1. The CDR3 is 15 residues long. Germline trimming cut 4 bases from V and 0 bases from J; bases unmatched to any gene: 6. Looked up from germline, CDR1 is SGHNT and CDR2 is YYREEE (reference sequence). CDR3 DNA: TGTGCCAGCAGCCCGGGGACAGATCTGAACACTGAAGCTTTCTTT. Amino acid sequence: CASSPGTDLNTEAFF.

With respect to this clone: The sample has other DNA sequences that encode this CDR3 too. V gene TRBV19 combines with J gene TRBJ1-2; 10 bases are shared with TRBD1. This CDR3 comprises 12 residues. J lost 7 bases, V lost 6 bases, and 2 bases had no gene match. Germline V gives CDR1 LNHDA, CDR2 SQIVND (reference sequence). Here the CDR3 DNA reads TGTGCCAGTAGGACAGGGGGCGTTGGCTACACCTTC. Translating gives CASRTGGVGYTF.

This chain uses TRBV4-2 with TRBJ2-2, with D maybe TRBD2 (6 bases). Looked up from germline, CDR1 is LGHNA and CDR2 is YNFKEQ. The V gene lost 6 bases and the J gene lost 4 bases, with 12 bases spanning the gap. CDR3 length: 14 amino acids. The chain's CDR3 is CASRVGGGTGELFF. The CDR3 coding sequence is TGTGCCAGCAGAGTGGGGGGTGGCACCGGGGAGCTGTTTTTT.

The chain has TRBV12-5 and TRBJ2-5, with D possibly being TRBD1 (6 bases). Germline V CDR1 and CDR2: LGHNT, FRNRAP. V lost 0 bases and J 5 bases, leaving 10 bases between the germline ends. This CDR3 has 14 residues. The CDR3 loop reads CASGLVRDRETQYF. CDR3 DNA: TGTGCTAGTGGTTTGGTACGAGACAGGGAGACCCAGTACTTC.

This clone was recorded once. The CDR3 protein is CASVGGFTEAFF. DNA of the CDR3: TGTGCCAGCGTAGGGGGTTTCACTGAAGCTTTCTTT. The J gene is TRBJ1-1, the V gene TRBV12-3 or TRBV12-4; perhaps TRBD1 as D (6 bases). The length of the CDR3 is 12 residues. V was clipped by 8 bases and J by 4 bases, with 11 bases between them.

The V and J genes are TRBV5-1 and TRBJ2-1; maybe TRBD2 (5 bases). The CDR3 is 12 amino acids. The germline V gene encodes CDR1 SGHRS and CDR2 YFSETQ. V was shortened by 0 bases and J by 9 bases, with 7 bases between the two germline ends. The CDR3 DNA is TGCGCCAGCAGCTTGGAAGGACTTGAGCAGTTCTTC. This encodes CASSLEGLEQFF.

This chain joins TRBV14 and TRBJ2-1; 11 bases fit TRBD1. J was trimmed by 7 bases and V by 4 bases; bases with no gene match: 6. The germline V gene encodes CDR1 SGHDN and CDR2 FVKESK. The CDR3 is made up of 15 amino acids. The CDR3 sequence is CASSPGQGVRNEQFF. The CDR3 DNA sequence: TGTGCCAGCAGCCCGGGACAGGGGGTAAGGAATGAGCAGTTCTTC.

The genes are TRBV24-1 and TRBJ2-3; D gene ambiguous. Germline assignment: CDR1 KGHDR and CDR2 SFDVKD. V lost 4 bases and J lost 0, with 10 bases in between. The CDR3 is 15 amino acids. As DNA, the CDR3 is TGTGCCACCAGTGAGGCTTTTTCGAGCACAGATACGCAGTATTTT. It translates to CATSEAFSSTDTQYF.

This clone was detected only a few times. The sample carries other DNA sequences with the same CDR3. CDR3 DNA sequence: TGTGCCAGCAGCCAGAGGGACAGGGGGTTCTACGAGCAGTACTTC. The encoded protein is CASSQRDRGFYEQYF. The chain is built from TRBV4-2 and TRBJ2-7; 11 positions match TRBD1. CDR1 is LGHNA, CDR2 YNFKEQ, per germline. There are 15 residues in the CDR3. V lost 3 bases, J lost 3 bases, and 4 bases stayed unmatched.

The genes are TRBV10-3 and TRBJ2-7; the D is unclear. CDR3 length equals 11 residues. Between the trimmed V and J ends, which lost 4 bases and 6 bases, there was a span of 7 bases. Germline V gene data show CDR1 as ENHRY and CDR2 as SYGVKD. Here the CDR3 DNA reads TGTGCCATCAGTGCGACGGGCGAGCAGTACTTC. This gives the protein CAISATGEQYF.

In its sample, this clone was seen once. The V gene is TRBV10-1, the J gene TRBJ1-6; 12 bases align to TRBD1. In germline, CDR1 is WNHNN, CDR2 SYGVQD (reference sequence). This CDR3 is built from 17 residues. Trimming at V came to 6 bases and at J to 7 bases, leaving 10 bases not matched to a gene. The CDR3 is CASRDTRDRGRNSPLHF. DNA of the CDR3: TGCGCCAGCAGAGATACTCGGGACAGGGGGCGGAATTCACCCCTCCACTTT.

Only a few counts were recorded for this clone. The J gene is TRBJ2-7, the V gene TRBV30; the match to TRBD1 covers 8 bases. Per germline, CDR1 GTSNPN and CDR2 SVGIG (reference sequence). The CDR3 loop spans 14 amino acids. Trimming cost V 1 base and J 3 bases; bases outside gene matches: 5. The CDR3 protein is CAWSAGGKSYEQYF. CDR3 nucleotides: TGTGCCTGGAGTGCAGGGGGCAAAAGCTACGAGCAGTACTTC.

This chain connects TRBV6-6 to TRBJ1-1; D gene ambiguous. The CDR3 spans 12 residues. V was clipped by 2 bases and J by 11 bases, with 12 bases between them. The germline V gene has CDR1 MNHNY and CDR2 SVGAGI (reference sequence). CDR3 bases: TGTGCCAGCAGTTACCAGGTGGTGATGGCTTTCTTT. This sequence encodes CASSYQVVMAFF.

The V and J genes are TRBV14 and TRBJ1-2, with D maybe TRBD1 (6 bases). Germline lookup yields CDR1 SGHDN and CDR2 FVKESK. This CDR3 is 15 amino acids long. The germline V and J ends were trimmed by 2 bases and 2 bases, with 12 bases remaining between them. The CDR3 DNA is TGTGCCAGCAGCCAACCCGACAGGTTAAACTATGGCTACACCTTC. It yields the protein CASSQPDRLNYGYTF.

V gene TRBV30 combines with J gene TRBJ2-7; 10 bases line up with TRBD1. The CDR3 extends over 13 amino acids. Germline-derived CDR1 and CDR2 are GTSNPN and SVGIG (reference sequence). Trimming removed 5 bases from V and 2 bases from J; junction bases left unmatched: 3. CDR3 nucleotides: TGTGCCTGGGACAGGGGGCCCCCCTACGAGCAGTACTTC. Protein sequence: CAWDRGPPYEQYF.

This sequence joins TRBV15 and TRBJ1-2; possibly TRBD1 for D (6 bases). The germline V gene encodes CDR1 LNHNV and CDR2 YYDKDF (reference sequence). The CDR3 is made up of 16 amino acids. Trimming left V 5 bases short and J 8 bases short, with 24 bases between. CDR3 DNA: TGTGCCACCAGCCGGTTAACTACAGGGTTAGCGGGCGGCTACACCTTC. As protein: CATSRLTTGLAGGYTF.

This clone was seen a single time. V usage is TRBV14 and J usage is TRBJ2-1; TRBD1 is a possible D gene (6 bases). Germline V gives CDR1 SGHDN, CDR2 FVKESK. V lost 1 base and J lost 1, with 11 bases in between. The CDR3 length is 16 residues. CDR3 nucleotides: TGTGCCAGCAGCCAAGGGTACAGGGTTTCCTACAATGAGCAGTTCTTC. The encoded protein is CASSQGYRVSYNEQFF.

The chain's CDR3 is CASSYSAERPSGGYTF. The DNA of the CDR3 is TGTGCCAGCAGTTACTCTGCAGAAAGGCCCTCGGGGGGCTACACCTTC. The chain recombines TRBV6-5 with TRBJ1-2; D is unresolved. Trimming stripped 0 bases from V and 8 bases from J, with 19 bases between. CDR3 length: 16 residues. Germline V gene lookup returns CDR1 MNHEY and CDR2 SVGAGI.

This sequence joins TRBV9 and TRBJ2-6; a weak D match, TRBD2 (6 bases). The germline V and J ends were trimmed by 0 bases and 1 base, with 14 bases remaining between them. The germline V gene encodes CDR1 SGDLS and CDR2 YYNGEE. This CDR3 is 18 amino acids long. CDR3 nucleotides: TGTGCCAGCAGCGTAGTATCGGGACTCGCATCTGGGGCCAACGTCCTGACTTTC. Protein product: CASSVVSGLASGANVLTF.

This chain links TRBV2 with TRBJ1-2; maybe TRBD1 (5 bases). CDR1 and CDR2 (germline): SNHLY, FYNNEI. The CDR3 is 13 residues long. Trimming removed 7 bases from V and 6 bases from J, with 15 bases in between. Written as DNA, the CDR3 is TGTGCCAGCATGCGGGGCCTCGCTGATGGCTACACCTTC. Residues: CASMRGLADGYTF.

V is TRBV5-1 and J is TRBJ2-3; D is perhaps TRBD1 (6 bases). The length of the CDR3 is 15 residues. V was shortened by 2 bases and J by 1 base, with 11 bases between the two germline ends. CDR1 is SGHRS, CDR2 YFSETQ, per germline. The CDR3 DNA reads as TGCGCCAGCAGCTTAAACAGGGTTGGCACAGATACGCAGTATTTT. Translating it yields CASSLNRVGTDTQYF.

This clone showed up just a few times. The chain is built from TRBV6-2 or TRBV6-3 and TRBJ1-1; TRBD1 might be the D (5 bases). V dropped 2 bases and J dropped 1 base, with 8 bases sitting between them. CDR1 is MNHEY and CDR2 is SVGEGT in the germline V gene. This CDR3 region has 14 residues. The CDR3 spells CASSYGHENTEAFF. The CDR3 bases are TGTGCCAGCAGTTACGGACACGAGAACACTGAAGCTTTCTTT.